This TCR beta chain was retrieved from a study of cytomegalovirus exposure and HLA in healthy donors. With respect to this clone: Its antigen is currently unknown.

This CDR3 comprises 11 residues. CDR1 and CDR2 (germline): GTSNPN, SVGIG (reference sequence). V lost 1 base to trimming and J lost 5 bases, with 5 bases between them. A multiplex PCR was run with 60 Vbeta primers and 13 Jbeta primers. Methods used by the authors: Later work found 74 million or so unique TCR beta chains, with 9 million to 13 million shared. Profiled with immunoSEQ multiplex PCR; TCRdb holds only in-frame clones, not every one. V and J calls and clone size are as listed in that table; D and trimming were resolved from the DNA. Here the sample spans 150,000 to 200,000 clones, roughly 77% being singletons. Whole-study results and caveats: As was reported, the HLA-A and HLA-B alleles of most subjects were accurately predicted from TCR beta sequences. Earlier analysis found most TCR beta V segments productive about 87% or about 30% of the time.

Each donor's status was that of a healthy bone marrow donor. The chain has TRBV30 and TRBJ2-5; unclear D gene. The sample comprised PBMCs. The source is a woman aged 18 to 35 in good health and CMV-seronegative. CDR3 coding DNA: TGTGCCTGGAGTGGTCTCGAGACCCAGTACTTC. Encoded protein: CAWSGLETQYF.